The T cell receptor beta chain under discussion was sequenced for a study of human T cells and chemical hapten exposure. Findings and limits, study-wide: The formation of large CDR3 similarity clusters by expanded TCRs significantly exceeded that of controls. No shift was seen in TCRs above 1 in 1000 frequency with DPC sensitization.

Looked up from germline, CDR1 is SGDLS and CDR2 is YYNGEE. The CDR3 covers 14 residues. Trimming at V came to 7 bases and at J to 5 bases, leaving 7 bases not matched to a gene. Worth noting for this clonotype: Its antigen is not known.

Time point noted: patch test 2, 6 weeks after DPC sensitization. Indicated treatment: therapeutic diphenylcyclopropenone sensitization with weekly scalp DPC. Total RNA was isolated from unfractionated whole blood. One entry per CDR3 protein, called by TCRdb with MiXCR from the RACE reads. The sample holds 35,000 to 50,000 distinct CDR3 sequences, roughly 10% seen once. The clonotype was recovered from a woman in her 30s with alopecia areata. Some clones in this sample may be carry-over from other donors' samples. This sequence joins TRBV9 and TRBJ2-5; TRBD2 aligns across 11 bases. Sequencing used whole blood, obtained in connection with sensitization to the hapten diphenylcyclopropenone (DPC). CDR3 protein: CASGLAGGRETQYF. CDR3 sequence (DNA): TGTGCCAGCGGCCTAGCGGGGGGAAGGGAGACCCAGTACTTC.